This TCR beta chain was profiled in a study of blood T cell repertoires in COVID-19. Across the whole study: COVID-19 samples, acute and convalescent, were from the United States, Italy and Spain. T cells, B-cell-depleted T cells, or PBMCs provided the cDNA or gDNA that served as material.

Trimming pared 7 bases from V and 0 bases from J, leaving 12 bases between. The germline CDR1 and CDR2 sequences are LNHDA and SQIVND (reference sequence). This CDR3 contains 15 residues. Under the authors' procedure: For nucleated cells, counts were estimated from reference gene primer amplification. Using immunoSEQ multiplex PCR, the repertoire was profiled, and TCRdb retains in-frame clones only, with some absent. The V and J calls and clone size are taken from that table; D and trimming were inferred from the DNA. The sample shows about 110,000 clones, 88% of them seen only once. The table lists this clone with a few counts.

The source is a woman aged 65 to 85 who had recovered from COVID-19. This chain links TRBV19 with TRBJ2-2; D is ambiguous. Sequencing used peripheral blood. Here the CDR3 reads CASTSSPANTGELFF. CDR3 nucleotide sequence: TGTGCCAGTACTTCCTCCCCAGCGAACACCGGGGAGCTGTTTTTT.